Below, one TCR beta chain is given with its context. Its antigen remains unidentified. One base away there is no much larger clone; base qualities are not given. The data are from a study of shared clonotypes between healthy human individuals (dated by TCRdb to 2018 to 2020). Study-wide context: A few men and a couple of women, aged 18 to 49 years, made up the cohort. For each donor, CD4 naive and CD4 memory were each given three plates, CD8 naive was given two plates, and CD8 memory was given one plate. Blood TCR repertoires of roughly 5 healthy adults were deeply sequenced to estimate repertoire size and the extent of clonotype sharing between individuals. To increase sequencing depth and limit assay-specific biases, TCR repertoire library preparation and sequencing were carried out by different laboratories using diverse techniques. Each donor's leukapheresis produced roughly between about 0.8 and 8.9 billion PBMCs.

CD8 naive samples were obtained by positive selection for CCR7 among CD45RO-negative cells, yielding a CD45RA+CCR7+ population from which TemRA cells were excluded. The donors were healthy, HIV-negative adults who had no recently reported acute infections or vaccinations. Every donor was a Caucasian adult living in Nashville, Tennessee, USA. Blood was collected by leukapheresis, and PBMCs were isolated by Ficoll-Histopaque density gradient centrifugation and then cryopreserved in liquid nitrogen vapor phase. Analytical flow cytometry was used to check the purity and quantity of every magnetically sorted T cell population. Genomic DNA was isolated from every sorted fraction and measured by UV absorbance on a Nanodrop 2000c. Using the deep immunoSEQ assay, TCR CDR3 regions were amplified from genomic DNA by multiplex PCR. For each cell subset, the extracted genomic DNA was distributed evenly across all wells of several immunoSEQ 96-well plates, and each plate served as one replicate. Each replicate PCR for sorted subsets received approximately 220 ng genomic DNA, equal to roughly 30,000 T cell genomes. The purified libraries were quantified using a Qubit 3.0 fluorometer, sized with a Bioanalyzer 2100, and then quantified again using the KAPA Library Quantification kit. Every immunoSEQ 96-well plate was sequenced on a separate single-read 150-cycle Illumina NextSeq 550 flow cell. On the study's bioinformatics: Because the immunoSEQ output included only junctional sequences and no quality scores, the filtering could not be the same as the filtering used for full-length reads. Sequences were annotated with PyIR, a Python wrapper for IgBLAST v1.9, using IMGT germline references to assign V/J genes and CDR3. Reads were removed for weak V/J assignments (E-value above 1e-6), missing CDR3, stop codons, out-of-frame junctions, or ambiguous translated residues. V3J clonotypes were defined as sequences sharing the same inferred V gene, J gene, and CDR3 amino acid sequence. To compute the percentage overlap between repertoires, the number of shared unique clonotypes was divided by the size of the smaller repertoire. Three approaches were used to assess repertoire richness: RTK rarefaction, the Chao1 estimator, and Recon v2.1 estimates of unobserved clonotypes. Generation probabilities for all TCRbeta clonotypes obtained by the gDNA method from a handful of donors were computed using OLGA. TCRdb retrieved this table from immuneACCESS and kept in-frame rearrangements only. Not all clones are present; in checked studies, unresolved V genes account for under half, and no reason is known for the remainder. That table supplies the V and J calls and clone size; D and trimming were determined from the DNA. The sample data list about 700,000 clones, and approximately 90% of these were observed just once. The ten biggest clones cover 24% of the sample.

V and J lose 2 bases and 6 bases, and a span of 19 bases separates them. From a lookup of the germline V gene (reference sequence), CDR1 and CDR2 are SGHKS and YYEKEE. The CDR3 contains 16 residues, cysteine and phenylalanine counted. Only CDR3 DNA is held: 48 bases, read in frame from base 1. Beyond this particular receptor, the publication reports: Larger estimated clonotype richness was generally found for naive subsets than for memory subsets. Compared with non-shared clonotypes, the clonotypes found in all four sorted-subset donors had higher generation probabilities. Because the study included a small number of donors, the genetic and exposure-history diversity represented was limited. When several donors were compared, the shared fraction of clonotypes was 5% to 6.5% for naive CD4, 3.5% for naive CD8, 2% to 2.5% for memory CD4, and under 0.5% for memory CD8. Incomplete sequencing was indicated by rarefaction of sorted-subset datasets, despite the large sequencing depth. Pairwise subsampling indicated that sequencing depth was expected to affect the degree of clonotype sharing among donors. Sampling was limited to blood, and TCR repertoires in tissue likely differ from TCR repertoires in blood.

Sequencing was carried out using naive CD8+ T cells sorted from blood. Explained via the paper, the cell subset or site label denotes: CD45RA+CCR7+. The receptor chain draws on TRBV5-5 and TRBJ2-3, with TRBD2 perhaps the D gene, on 6 matching bases. This TCR was recovered from a man aged 30-40 years in good health. In nucleotide form, the sequence is TGTGCCAGCAGCTTAAGGAGGGAGGCCCTCCGGGATACGCAGTATTTT. This translates into CASSLRREALRDTQYF.